What follows are 24 T cell receptor beta chains derived from one specimen sequenced in a study of vaccination and CD4 T cells after COVID-19. Cultured CD4+ T-cell DNA underwent Oncomine TCR Beta short-read sequencing. Each CDR3 protein is one row after TCRdb ran MiXCR on the PCR reads. The sample records about 23,000 distinct CDR3 sequences, under 45% being singletons. The antigens for these receptors are not known. Treatment noted: approximately nine-day PBMC culture with coronavirus spike peptide pools or control peptides (ViraFEST assay). This material consisted of CD4+ T cells from blood, cultured in vitro, taken before SARS-CoV-2 vaccination. These receptors were collected from a human donor who received a COVID-19 vaccine.

The V and J genes are TRBV14 and TRBJ1-2; a weak D match, TRBD1 (6 bases). V lost 4 bases and J lost 4, with 10 bases in between. The CDR3 is 13 amino acids. From germline, CDR1 is SGHDN and CDR2 FVKESK. The CDR3 DNA is TGTGCCAGCAGCCGGAGGGGGGGCTATGGCTACACCTTC. Residues: CASSRRGGYGYTF.

The chain uses TRBV10-2 and TRBJ2-7; unclear D gene. The V end was cut by 6 bases, the J end by 0 bases, with 18 bases between. Germline V lookup: CDR1 WSHSY, CDR2 SAAADI. This CDR3 is built from 16 residues. CDR3 residues: CASSSPLRTSSYEQYF. The CDR3 DNA reads TGCGCCAGCAGCTCCCCCCTGCGGACGAGCTCCTACGAGCAGTACTTC.

This chain links TRBV7-9 with TRBJ2-3, with TRBD1 matching over 9 bases. This CDR3 contains 18 residues. Germline V CDR1 and CDR2: SEHNR, FQNEAQ (reference sequence). J gave up 3 bases and V 4 bases, and 14 bases lay outside the gene matches. The CDR3 DNA is TGTGCCAGCAGCTCGGGGGGTATTACAGGGGGCGCGACAGATACGCAGTATTTT. It specifies CASSSGGITGGATDTQYF. Based on the CDR3 plus reference TRBV7-9 and TRBJ2-3, the full variable domain is DTGVSQNPRHKITKRGQNVTFRCDPISEHNRLYWYRQTLGQGPEFLTYFQNEAQLEKSRLLSDRFSAERPKGSFSTLEIQRTEQGDSAMYLCASSSGGITGGATDTQYFGPGTRLTVL.

This sequence joins TRBV6-1 and TRBJ2-1; possible D gene TRBD1, 6 bases. The V gene's germline CDR1 is MNHNS and CDR2 SASEGT. The V end lost 8 bases, the J end lost 8 bases, and 13 bases lay between the germline ends. The CDR3 runs to 12 residues. CDR3 sequence (DNA): TGTGCCAGCCACAGGGCCGAGGATGAGCAGTTCTTC. As protein: CASHRAEDEQFF.

This rearrangement joins TRBV20-1 to TRBJ1-5; 8 bases fit TRBD1. CDR1 and CDR2 (germline): DFQATT, SNEGSKA (reference sequence). The J segment lost 7 bases and the V segment lost 6 bases, leaving 17 bases of the junction unmatched. The CDR3 has 16 amino acids. The CDR3 DNA sequence: TGCAGTGCACTGTTCTTGGGACAGGCAGTGAAGCAGCCCCAGCATTTT. Translating it yields CSALFLGQAVKQPQHF.

The V gene is TRBV6-2 or TRBV6-3, the J gene TRBJ2-7, with 7 bases that match TRBD2. CDR1 is MNHEY, CDR2 SVGEGT, per germline. V shed 2 bases, J shed 1 base, and the junction held 5 bases outside the gene matches. The CDR3 runs 15 residues. CDR3 sequence: CASSYVAGSSYEQYF. DNA for the CDR3: TGTGCCAGCAGTTACGTAGCGGGCTCTTCCTACGAGCAGTACTTC.

V and J are TRBV4-1 and TRBJ2-1, with 8 bases that match TRBD1. CDR1 and CDR2 (germline): MGHRA, YSYEKL. The CDR3 loop spans 16 amino acids. The junction had 5 bases not matched to a gene; V was cut back by 1 base and J by 3 bases. The CDR3 sequence: CASSQVSGQGYNEQFF. CDR3 DNA: TGCGCCAGCAGCCAAGTATCCGGACAGGGCTACAATGAGCAGTTCTTC.

This clonotype was counted once. The rearrangement joins TRBV4-2 to TRBJ2-7; 10 bases line up with TRBD2. This CDR3 is 15 amino acids long. Germline lookup yields CDR1 LGHNA and CDR2 YNFKEQ. V was pared by 0 bases and J by 2 bases, with 1 base of the junction left unmatched. CDR3 coding DNA: TGTGCCAGCAGCCAAGATCTAGCGGGGGCCTACGAGCAGTACTTC. It translates to CASSQDLAGAYEQYF.

This chain joins TRBV25-1 and TRBJ2-1; D perhaps matches TRBD2 (6 bases). The CDR3 runs 15 residues. The ends were cut back, 3 bases at V and 1 base at J, with 10 bases in the middle. Germline V gives CDR1 MGHDK, CDR2 SYGVNS. CDR3 in amino acids: CASSEEGGSYNEQFF. CDR3 coding DNA: TGTGCCAGCAGTGAGGAGGGCGGGTCCTACAATGAGCAGTTCTTC.

This clonotype was seen a handful of times. The V gene is TRBV6-2 or TRBV6-3, the J gene TRBJ1-2; 8 bases map to TRBD1. Germline CDR1 is MNHEY and CDR2 is SVGEGT. Unmatched junction bases numbered 8, after V lost 5 bases and J lost 6 bases. There are 14 residues in the CDR3. The CDR3 reads CASSPPGQVNGYTF. DNA of the CDR3: TGTGCCAGCAGTCCGCCGGGACAGGTTAATGGCTACACCTTC.

The rearrangement uses TRBV19 and TRBJ1-2, with TRBD1 matching 9 bases. CDR3 size: 15 residues. V shed 7 bases, J shed 5 bases, and the junction held 11 bases outside the gene matches. The germline V gene encodes CDR1 LNHDA and CDR2 SQIVND (reference sequence). In nucleotides, the CDR3 is TGTGCCAGTACAAATGAGGGACAGGGTGCATATGGCTACACCTTC. Translated, it gives CASTNEGQGAYGYTF.

The V call is TRBV6-5, the J call TRBJ2-7; TRBD2 agrees at 7 bases. Germline V lookup: CDR1 MNHEY, CDR2 SVGAGI. The V and J ends lost 0 bases and 3 bases, in that order; junction bases with no gene match: 2. CDR3 size: 14 residues. The CDR3 is CASSYSAGFYEQYF. The CDR3 coding sequence is TGTGCCAGCAGTTACTCAGCGGGGTTCTACGAGCAGTACTTC.

The rearrangement uses TRBV6-5 and TRBJ2-5; 7 positions match TRBD1. CDR1 and CDR2 from the germline V gene are MNHEY and SVGAGI. With V trimmed by 0 bases and J by 7 bases, 5 bases remained unmatched. The CDR3 consists of 14 residues. The chain's CDR3 is CASSYSQGVVTQYF. In DNA form, the CDR3 reads TGTGCCAGCAGTTACTCGCAGGGGGTGGTGACCCAGTACTTC.

V is TRBV12-5 and J is TRBJ2-3; 9 bases are shared with TRBD1. Germline V CDR1 and CDR2: LGHNT, FRNRAP. The junction had 5 bases not matched to a gene; V was cut back by 2 bases and J by 5 bases. The CDR3 spans 15 residues. DNA of the CDR3: TGTGCTAGTGGTTTGTGGACAGGGGAAATAGATACGCAGTATTTT. Translation: CASGLWTGEIDTQYF.

This clonotype was seen more than once but under ten times. This chain joins TRBV20-1 and TRBJ1-2; TRBD1 matches 8 bases. The V gene's germline CDR1 is DFQATT and CDR2 SNEGSKA (reference sequence). J gave up 7 bases and V 2 bases, and 9 bases lay outside the gene matches. This CDR3 is built from 14 residues. In DNA form, the CDR3 reads TGCAGTGCTAGAAGGTCGCAGGGGGCGGGTGGCTACACCTTC. Amino acid sequence: CSARRSQGAGGYTF.

This chain connects TRBV24-1 to TRBJ1-1; D unclear. The CDR3 is made up of 12 amino acids. The germline gives CDR1 KGHDR, CDR2 SFDVKD. V dropped 5 bases and J dropped 1 base, with 4 bases sitting between them. The CDR3 reads CATSAGNTEAFF. The CDR3 DNA follows: TGTGCCACCAGTGCAGGGAACACTGAAGCTTTCTTT.

The V gene is TRBV5-4, the J gene TRBJ1-1, with TRBD1 matching 9 bases. Germline values: CDR1 SGHNT, CDR2 YYREEE (reference sequence). V trimming: 2 bases; J trimming: 6 bases; junction bases outside the gene matches: 11. The CDR3 length is 16 residues. CDR3 bases: TGTGCCAGCAGCTTAAAATCGGGACAGGGTACTTCTGAAGCTTTCTTT. This codes for CASSLKSGQGTSEAFF.

The sample holds a few counts of this clonotype. This sequence joins TRBV30 and TRBJ2-5; D is unresolved. V was cut by 2 bases and J by 0 bases, with 1 base left in between. CDR3 length: 11 residues. Germline CDR1 and CDR2: GTSNPN and SVGIG (reference sequence). The CDR3 loop is CAWSYQETQYF. CDR3 DNA sequence: TGTGCCTGGAGTTACCAAGAGACCCAGTACTTC.

The V gene is TRBV7-9, the J gene TRBJ2-7, with D possibly called TRBD1 or TRBD2 (5 bases each). The CDR3 covers 15 residues. Per the germline V gene, CDR1 is SEHNR and CDR2 is FQNEAQ (reference sequence). The V gene lost 2 bases and the J gene lost 8 bases, with 19 bases spanning the gap. The CDR3 DNA sequence: TGTGCCAGCAGCTTATCCGGGACGGAAGGGGTCAAGCAGTACTTC. Translated, it gives CASSLSGTEGVKQYF.

Judged by abundance, this clonotype is medium-sized. CDR3 region: CSASGGSGAQQETQYF. In DNA, the CDR3 is TGCAGTGCTAGTGGGGGTAGCGGGGCGCAACAAGAGACCCAGTACTTC. The chain employs TRBV20-1 and TRBJ2-5; 8 bases agree with TRBD2. The CDR3 covers 16 residues. V trimming: 3 bases; J trimming: 2 bases; junction bases outside the gene matches: 11. Germline values: CDR1 DFQATT, CDR2 SNEGSKA (reference sequence).

This clonotype was detected a few times. The chain employs TRBV6-5 and TRBJ1-1, with no clear D. Trimming removed 2 bases from V and 11 bases from J, with 12 bases in between. The CDR3 sequence is 12 residues long. CDR1 MNHEY and CDR2 SVGAGI come from the germline V gene. CDR3: CASSYGPSRAFF. In DNA form, the CDR3 reads TGTGCCAGCAGTTACGGTCCATCGCGCGCTTTCTTT.

The CDR3 DNA is TGCAGTGCTAGAGATCAATTAGGAGGTCAGCCCCAGCATTTT. Encoded protein: CSARDQLGGQPQHF. The J gene is TRBJ1-5, the V gene TRBV20-1, with D uncertain. Trimming shortened V by 0 bases and J by 6 bases, and 12 bases separated the two germline ends. The germline CDR1 and CDR2 sequences are DFQATT and SNEGSKA (reference sequence). This CDR3 is 14 amino acids long.

This chain links TRBV7-3 with TRBJ2-1; perhaps TRBD1 as D (6 bases). CDR1 and CDR2 from the germline V gene are SGHTA and FQGTGA. V gave up 5 bases and J gave up 0 bases, with 11 bases separating them. CDR3 length equals 15 residues. In DNA form, the CDR3 reads TGTGCCAGCAGCGGAGTGGGGGCCTCCTACAATGAGCAGTTCTTC. Its translation: CASSGVGASYNEQFF.

The sample holds a few counts of this clonotype. The V and J genes are TRBV6-1 and TRBJ2-3; tentative D call: TRBD2 (6 bases). Trimming took 2 bases from V and 10 from J, leaving 10 bases between them. This CDR3 spans 12 amino acids. Germline-derived CDR1 and CDR2 are MNHNS and SASEGT. CDR3 nucleotide sequence: TGTGCCAGCAGTGAAAGGCGGGGCTCGCAGTATTTT. The encoded protein is CASSERRGSQYF.